A single sample gave rise to the 11 T cell receptor beta chains below, sequenced in a study of blood T cell repertoires in COVID-19. Only in-frame clones appear in the TCRdb table, and some are missing; sequencing was by immunoSEQ multiplex PCR. The sample has roughly 200,000 clones, almost 90% seen once. The sample was peripheral blood. The source is a man in his fifties or sixties with acute or convalescent COVID-19.

The genes are TRBV11-1 and TRBJ1-1, with D possibly matching TRBD1 (6 bases). Per the germline V gene, CDR1 is SGHAT and CDR2 is FQDESV (reference sequence). Deletions cut 5 bases from V and 0 bases from J, with 7 bases between. This CDR3 region has 13 residues. CDR3: CASSGQLNTEAFF. CDR3 coding DNA: TGTGCCAGCAGCGGACAGTTGAACACTGAAGCTTTCTTT.

The rearrangement joins TRBV19 to TRBJ1-5; D is unresolved. Deletions cut 7 bases from V and 7 bases from J, with 20 bases between. The CDR3 contains 15 residues. Germline-derived CDR1 and CDR2 are LNHDA and SQIVND (reference sequence). The CDR3 reads CASTPRGTAGQPQHF. The CDR3, as DNA: TGTGCCAGTACCCCCCGCGGTACCGCCGGACAGCCCCAGCATTTT.

This clone has just a few counts. Other nucleotide sequences from this sample produce the same CDR3. The V call is TRBV6-1, the J call TRBJ1-5, with a tentative D call TRBD1 (5 bases). The CDR3 runs to 14 residues. V was trimmed by 2 bases and J by 4 bases, leaving 9 bases between them. Germline V gene sequence: CDR1 MNHNS, CDR2 SASEGT. The CDR3 coding sequence is TGTGCCAGCAGTGAATCTCGGGGGAATCAGCCCCAGCATTTT. Encoded protein: CASSESRGNQPQHF.

The count of this clone is one. This chain joins TRBV6-2 or TRBV6-3 and TRBJ1-2; 7 bases fit TRBD1. The V gene's germline CDR1 is MNHEY and CDR2 SVGEGT. This CDR3 region has 15 residues. V was clipped by 0 bases and J by 6 bases; unmatched bases: 7. The CDR3 DNA sequence: TGTGCCAGCAGTTACTCGAGGGGGCTCTACAATGGCTACACCTTC. Translating it yields CASSYSRGLYNGYTF.

CDR3 coding DNA: TGTGCCAGCAGCATCCCGGGGGTTATCTACGAGCAGTACTTC. It specifies CASSIPGVIYEQYF. J is TRBJ2-7 and V is TRBV7-2; the D gene is possibly TRBD2 (6 bases). From germline, CDR1 is SGHTA and CDR2 FQGNSA. The CDR3 is 14 residues long. V gave up 5 bases and J gave up 3 bases, with 14 bases separating them.

The chain is built from TRBV6-2 or TRBV6-3 and TRBJ2-1; 13 bases map to TRBD2. The CDR3 length is 16 residues. After removal of 4 bases from V and 8 bases from J, the junction contained 8 bases not matched to a gene. In germline, CDR1 is MNHEY, CDR2 SVGEGT. CDR3: CASSWGGTSGAYEQFF. CDR3 DNA: TGTGCCAGCAGTTGGGGAGGGACTAGCGGGGCGTATGAGCAGTTCTTC.

The rearrangement uses TRBV18 and TRBJ1-2; 7 positions agree with TRBD1. The CDR3 contains 15 residues. V gave up 3 bases and J gave up 6 bases; unmatched junction bases: 10. Germline CDR1 and CDR2: KGHSH and LQKENI. The CDR3 DNA sequence: TGTGCCAGCTCACCCTTGGACAGGTCCTGGGATGGCTACACCTTC. It translates to CASSPLDRSWDGYTF.

This sequence joins TRBV27 and TRBJ2-2, with a tentative D call TRBD1 (5 bases). Trimming shortened V by 5 bases and J by 5 bases, and 18 bases separated the two germline ends. Germline CDR1 MNHEY, CDR2 SMNVEV (reference sequence). The CDR3 covers 16 residues. CDR3 residues: CASSRVRTILTGELFF. The CDR3 DNA follows: TGTGCCAGCAGTCGAGTAAGGACAATCCTAACCGGGGAGCTGTTTTTT.

The chain is built from TRBV2 and TRBJ2-1, with 9 bases lining up with TRBD1. The germline CDR1 and CDR2 sequences are SNHLY and FYNNEI. V shed 3 bases, J shed 9 bases, and the junction held 12 bases outside the gene matches. This CDR3 spans 16 amino acids. The CDR3 loop reads CASSDGGTGPASEQFF. Written as DNA, the CDR3 is TGTGCCAGCAGTGATGGGGGGACAGGGCCCGCTTCTGAGCAGTTCTTC. Together with reference TRBV2 and TRBJ2-1, the CDR3 gives the full variable domain: EPEVTQTPSHQVTQMGQEVILRCVPISNHLYFYWYRQILGQKVEFLVSFYNNEISEKSEIFDDQFSVERPDGSNFTLKIRSTKLEDSAMYFCASSDGGTGPASEQFFGPGTRLTVL.

This chain links TRBV6-5 with TRBJ1-2; a weak D match, TRBD1 (6 bases). CDR1 and CDR2 from the germline V gene are MNHEY and SVGAGI. Trimming pared 2 bases from V and 3 bases from J, leaving 7 bases between. The CDR3 consists of 13 residues. The CDR3 spells CASSYGTHYGYTF. The CDR3 DNA reads as TGTGCCAGCAGTTACGGGACACACTATGGCTACACCTTC.

The chain combines TRBV19 with TRBJ2-2; perhaps TRBD2 as D (5 bases). This CDR3 contains 16 residues. In germline, CDR1 is LNHDA, CDR2 SQIVND (reference sequence). Trimming cost V 3 bases and J 4 bases, with 15 bases left between them. In DNA, the CDR3 is TGTGCCAGTAGTATCCCTCGAGGGTCCTTCACCGGGGAGCTGTTTTTT. It codes for CASSIPRGSFTGELFF.